The subject of this entry is one T cell receptor beta chain. The antigen it binds to is not known. One base away there is no much larger clone; base qualities are not given. This entry comes from a study of CD8 T cells in ankylosing spondylitis (dated by TCRdb to 2015 to 2018). Study-level background: The study profiled T cell receptor beta repertoires in healthy donors and ankylosing spondylitis patients to find disease-linked TCR variants. In total, the full study cohort was made up of approximately 99 healthy donors and about two dozen ankylosing spondylitis patients. Samples of peripheral blood were taken, and for ankylosing spondylitis patients, synovial fluid was collected as well. Overall study results and their limits: The disease-linked clones were reported as significantly enriched in matched synovial fluid samples from ankylosing spondylitis patients. The disease-linked clones had a CD8+ phenotype and were found at relatively low frequencies in peripheral blood. Some of the motif variants had been reported before in the synovial fluid and blood of reactive arthritis patients, a finding that suggests common disease-initiation mechanisms. A TCR beta motif made up of several highly homologous amino acid variants appeared to be characteristic of blood from ankylosing spondylitis patients.

A distance of 8 bases separates the germline ends of V and J, which lose 2 bases and 0 bases respectively. Reading the germline V gene gives CDR1 SGHTA and CDR2 FQGNSA. The CDR3 runs 15 residues from the cysteine to the phenylalanine. This entry keeps only the CDR3 DNA: 45 bases, framed from base 1. Sequencer: Illumina HiSeq 2500. Quantitative 5'-RACE with molecular barcodes was the method used to prepare the TCR beta libraries. Turning to the authors' computational methods: Disease-linked TCR variants were identified with a new computational method built on a probabilistic model of VDJ rearrangement. Using fastp trimming at Q25 and MiXCR clonotype assembly, TCRdb reanalyzed the public sequencing data and kept in-frame beta chains. Here each entry gathers all rows of one CDR3 protein and keeps the most common genes and DNA. The V and J calls here are based on TCRdb, not the publication. This sample has around 160,000 distinct CDR3 sequences in its table, and approximately 10% of those were observed once. The top ten hold under 35% of the sample.

Recombination joined TRBV7-2 with TRBJ2-1, with the D gene call left open. The TCR originated in a male donor with ankylosing spondylitis or in good health (not recorded which). Sequenced sample: blood, either unsorted or a sorted T cell fraction (not recorded which). The DNA sequence is as follows: TGTGCCAGCAGCTTACAACAGAGCTCCTACAATGAGCAGTTCTTC. It translates to CASSLQQSSYNEQFF.